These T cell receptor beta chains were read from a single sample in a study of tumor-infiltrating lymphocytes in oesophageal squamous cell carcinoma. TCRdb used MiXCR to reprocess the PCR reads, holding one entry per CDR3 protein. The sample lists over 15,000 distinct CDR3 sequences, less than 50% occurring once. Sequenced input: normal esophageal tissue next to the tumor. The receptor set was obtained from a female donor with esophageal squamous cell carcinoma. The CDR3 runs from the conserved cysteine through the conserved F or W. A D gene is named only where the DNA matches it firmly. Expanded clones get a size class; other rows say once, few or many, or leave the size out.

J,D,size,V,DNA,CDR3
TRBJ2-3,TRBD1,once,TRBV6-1,TGTGCCAGCAGTGAGACTGGGACAGACACAGATACGCAGTATTTT,CASSETGTDTDTQYF
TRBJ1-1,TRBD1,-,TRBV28,TGTGCCAGCAGTTCCTTAGGACAGGGGAGAGCTGAAGCTTTCTTT,CASSSLGQGRAEAFF
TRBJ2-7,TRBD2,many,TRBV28,TGTGCCAGCAGTCCGGCTGGGGTAGCGGGGGCCTCCTACGAGCAGTACTTC,CASSPAGVAGASYEQYF
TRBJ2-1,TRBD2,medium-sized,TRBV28,TGTGCCAGCAGTTTAGGGGGAACTAGCGGGAGGCACTACAATGAGCAGTTCTTC,CASSLGGTSGRHYNEQFF
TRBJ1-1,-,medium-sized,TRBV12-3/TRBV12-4,TGTGCCAGCAGTTCTTTGATGAACACTGAAGCTTTCTTT,CASSSLMNTEAFF
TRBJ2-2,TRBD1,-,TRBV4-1,TGCGCCAGCAGCCCTGGACAGGGGGTATCAGGTTCCGGGGAGCTGTTTTTT,CASSPGQGVSGSGELFF
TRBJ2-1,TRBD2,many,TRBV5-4,TGTGCCAGCAGCTTGGTCGGGAGGGCGGACAATGAGCAGTTCTTC,CASSLVGRADNEQFF
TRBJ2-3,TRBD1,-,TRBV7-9,TGTGCCAGCAGTTGGGGAGGGACAGGGACAGATACGCAGTATTTT,CASSWGGTGTDTQYF
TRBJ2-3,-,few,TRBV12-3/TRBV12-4,TGTGCCAGCTCAAGGGATACGCAGTATTTT,CASSRDTQYF
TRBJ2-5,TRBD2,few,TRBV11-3,TGTGCCAGCAGCGCGGGAGGAGGGAGTCAGGAGACCCAGTACTTC,CASSAGGGSQETQYF
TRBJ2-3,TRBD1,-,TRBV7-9,TGTGCCAGCAGCCCTGGGACAGGGGTATTTAGAGATACGCAGTATTTT,CASSPGTGVFRDTQYF